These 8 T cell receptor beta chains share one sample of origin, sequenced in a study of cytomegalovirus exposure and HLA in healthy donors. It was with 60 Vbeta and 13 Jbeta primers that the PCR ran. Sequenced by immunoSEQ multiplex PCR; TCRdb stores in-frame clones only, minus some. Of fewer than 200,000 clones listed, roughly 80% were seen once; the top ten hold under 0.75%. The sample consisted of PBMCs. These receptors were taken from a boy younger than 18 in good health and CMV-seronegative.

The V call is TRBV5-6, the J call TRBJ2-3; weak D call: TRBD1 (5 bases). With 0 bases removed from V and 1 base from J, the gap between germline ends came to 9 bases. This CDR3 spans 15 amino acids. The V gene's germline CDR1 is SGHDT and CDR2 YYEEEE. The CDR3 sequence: CASSLGQPRTDTQYF. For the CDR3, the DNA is TGTGCCAGCAGCTTGGGACAGCCGCGCACAGATACGCAGTATTTT.

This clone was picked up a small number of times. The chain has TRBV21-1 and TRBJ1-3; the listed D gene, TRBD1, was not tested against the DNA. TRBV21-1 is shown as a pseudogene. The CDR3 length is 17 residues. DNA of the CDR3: TGTGCCAGCAGCAAACCGGGACAGGGGTCCCCTGGAAACACCATATATTTT. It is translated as CASSKPGQGSPGNTIYF.

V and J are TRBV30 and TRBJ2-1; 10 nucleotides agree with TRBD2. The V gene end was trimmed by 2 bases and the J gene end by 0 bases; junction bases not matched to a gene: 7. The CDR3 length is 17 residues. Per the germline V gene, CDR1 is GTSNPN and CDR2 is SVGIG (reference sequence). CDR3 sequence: CAWSRLAGRSSYNEQFF. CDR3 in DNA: TGTGCCTGGAGTCGACTAGCGGGTCGGAGCTCCTACAATGAGCAGTTCTTC.

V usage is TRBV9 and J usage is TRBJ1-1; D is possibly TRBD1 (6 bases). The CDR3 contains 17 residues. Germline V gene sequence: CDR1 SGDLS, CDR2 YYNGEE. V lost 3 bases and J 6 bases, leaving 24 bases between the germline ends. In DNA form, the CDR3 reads TGTGCCAGCAGCGCCCATCCCGACAGGCCCGGATCTTCTGAAGCTTTCTTT. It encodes CASSAHPDRPGSSEAFF. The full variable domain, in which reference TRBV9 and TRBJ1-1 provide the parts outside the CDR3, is DSGVTQTPKHLITATGQRVTLRCSPRSGDLSVYWYQQSLDQGLQFLIQYYNGEERAKGNILERFSAQQFPDLHSELNLSSLELGDSALYFCASSAHPDRPGSSEAFFGQGTRLTVV.

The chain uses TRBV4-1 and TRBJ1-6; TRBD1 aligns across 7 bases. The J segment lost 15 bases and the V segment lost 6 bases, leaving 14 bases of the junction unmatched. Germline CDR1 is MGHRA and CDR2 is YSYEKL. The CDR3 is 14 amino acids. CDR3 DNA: TGCGCCAGCAGAAAACCGGGACAGCGGAGCGACCTCCACTTT. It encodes CASRKPGQRSDLHF.

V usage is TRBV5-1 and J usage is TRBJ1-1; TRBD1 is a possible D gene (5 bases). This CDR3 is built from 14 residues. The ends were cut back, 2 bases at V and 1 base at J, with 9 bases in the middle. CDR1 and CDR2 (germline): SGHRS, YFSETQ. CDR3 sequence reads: CASSFAGPNTEAFF. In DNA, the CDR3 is TGCGCCAGCAGCTTCGCAGGGCCGAACACTGAAGCTTTCTTT.

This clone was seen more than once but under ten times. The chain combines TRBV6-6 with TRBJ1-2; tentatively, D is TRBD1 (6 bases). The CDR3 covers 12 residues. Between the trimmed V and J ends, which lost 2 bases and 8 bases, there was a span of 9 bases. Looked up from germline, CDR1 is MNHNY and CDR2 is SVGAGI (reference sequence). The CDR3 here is CASSYRQAGYTF. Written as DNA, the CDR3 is TGTGCCAGCAGTTACCGACAGGCGGGCTACACCTTC.

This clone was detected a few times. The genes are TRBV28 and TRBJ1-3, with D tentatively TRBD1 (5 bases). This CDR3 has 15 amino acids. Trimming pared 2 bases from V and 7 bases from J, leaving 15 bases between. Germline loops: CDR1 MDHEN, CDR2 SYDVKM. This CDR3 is CASSLEVRARNTIYF. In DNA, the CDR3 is TGTGCCAGCAGTTTAGAGGTCAGGGCACGGAACACCATATATTTT.